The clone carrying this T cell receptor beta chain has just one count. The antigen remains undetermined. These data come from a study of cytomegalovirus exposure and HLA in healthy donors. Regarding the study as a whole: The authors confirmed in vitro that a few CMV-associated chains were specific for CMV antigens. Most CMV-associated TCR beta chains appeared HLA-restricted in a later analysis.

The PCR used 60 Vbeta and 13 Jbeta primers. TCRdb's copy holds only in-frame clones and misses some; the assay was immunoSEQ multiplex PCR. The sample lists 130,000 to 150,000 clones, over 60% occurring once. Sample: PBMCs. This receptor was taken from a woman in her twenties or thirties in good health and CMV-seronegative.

The chain's CDR3 is CASSVVPGARGDTQYF. The CDR3 nucleotides are TGTGCCAGCAGCGTAGTCCCAGGGGCCCGGGGAGATACGCAGTATTTT. The chain carries TRBV9 and TRBJ2-3, with D maybe TRBD1 (6 bases). There are 16 residues in the CDR3. Germline V lookup: CDR1 SGDLS, CDR2 YYNGEE. V lost 0 bases and J lost 5, with 16 bases in between.